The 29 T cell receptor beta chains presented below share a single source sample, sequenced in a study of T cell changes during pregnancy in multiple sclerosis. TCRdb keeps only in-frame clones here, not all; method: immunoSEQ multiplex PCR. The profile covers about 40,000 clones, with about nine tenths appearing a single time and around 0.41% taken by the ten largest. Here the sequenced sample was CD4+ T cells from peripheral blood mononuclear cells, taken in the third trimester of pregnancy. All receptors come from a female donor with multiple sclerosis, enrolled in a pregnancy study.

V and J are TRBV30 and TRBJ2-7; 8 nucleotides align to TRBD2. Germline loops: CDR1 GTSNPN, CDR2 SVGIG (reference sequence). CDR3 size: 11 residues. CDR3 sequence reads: CASGGGRAQYF. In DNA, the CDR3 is TGTGCGTCGGGGGGGGGCAGGGCGCAGTACTTC.

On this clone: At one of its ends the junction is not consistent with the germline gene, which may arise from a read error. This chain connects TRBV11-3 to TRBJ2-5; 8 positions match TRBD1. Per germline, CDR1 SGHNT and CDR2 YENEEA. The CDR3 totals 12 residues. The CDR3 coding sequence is TGTGCCAGCAGCCTTGGACAGGGCCCCCCTCACTTC. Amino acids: CASSLGQGPPHF.

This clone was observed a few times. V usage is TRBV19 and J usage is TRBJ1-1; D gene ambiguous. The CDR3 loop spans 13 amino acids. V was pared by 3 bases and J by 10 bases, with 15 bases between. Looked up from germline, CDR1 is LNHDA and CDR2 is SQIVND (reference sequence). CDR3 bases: TGTGCCAGTAGTATTCAGGAAGGTACGAGAGCTTTCTTT. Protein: CASSIQEGTRAFF. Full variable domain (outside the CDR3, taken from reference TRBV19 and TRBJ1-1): DGGITQSPKYLFRKEGQNVTLSCEQNLNHDAMYWYRQDPGQGLRLIYYSQIVNDFQKGDIAEGYSVSREKKESFPLTVTSAQKNPTAFYLCASSIQEGTRAFFGQGTRLTVV.

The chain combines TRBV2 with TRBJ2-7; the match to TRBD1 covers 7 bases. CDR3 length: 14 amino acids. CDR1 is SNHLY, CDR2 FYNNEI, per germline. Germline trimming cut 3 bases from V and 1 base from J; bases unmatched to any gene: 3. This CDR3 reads CASSDRQGSYEQYF. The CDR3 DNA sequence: TGTGCCAGCAGTGATCGACAGGGATCCTACGAGCAGTACTTC.

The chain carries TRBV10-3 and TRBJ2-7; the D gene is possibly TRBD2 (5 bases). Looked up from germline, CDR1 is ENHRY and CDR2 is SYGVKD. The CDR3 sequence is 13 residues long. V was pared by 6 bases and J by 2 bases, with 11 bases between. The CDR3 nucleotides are TGTGCCATCAGCAACGGGAAAACCTACGAGCAGTACTTC. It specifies CAISNGKTYEQYF.

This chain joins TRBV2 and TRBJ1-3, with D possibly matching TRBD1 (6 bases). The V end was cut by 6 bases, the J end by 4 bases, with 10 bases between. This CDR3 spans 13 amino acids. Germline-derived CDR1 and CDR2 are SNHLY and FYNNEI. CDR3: CASSRTAGNTIYF. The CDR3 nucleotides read TGTGCCAGCAGCAGGACAGCCGGAAACACCATATATTTT.

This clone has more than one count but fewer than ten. The CDR3 is CASSRGVNQPQHF. The CDR3 coding sequence is TGCGCCAGCAGTCGGGGGGTTAATCAGCCCCAGCATTTT. The chain employs TRBV23-1 and TRBJ1-5, with D possibly TRBD1 on 5 matching bases. TRBV23-1 has ORF status, its function being uncertain. The CDR3 length is 13 residues. Trimming removed 4 bases from V and 4 bases from J, with 8 bases in between.

CDR3 region: CAWSADWDFSGNTIYF. CDR3 sequence (DNA): TGTGCCTGGAGTGCAGACTGGGACTTCTCTGGAAACACCATATATTTT. The chain combines TRBV30 with TRBJ1-3; tentative D call: TRBD1 (5 bases). The CDR3 is 16 residues long. The V end lost 1 base, the J end lost 0 bases, and 13 bases lay between the germline ends. The V gene's germline CDR1 is GTSNPN and CDR2 SVGIG (reference sequence).

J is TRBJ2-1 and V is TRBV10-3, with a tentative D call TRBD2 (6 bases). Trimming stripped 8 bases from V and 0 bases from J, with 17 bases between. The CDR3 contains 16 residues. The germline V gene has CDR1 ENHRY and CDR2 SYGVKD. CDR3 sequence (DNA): TGTGCCATCTCCACGGCGCGGGGAAGCTCCTACAATGAGCAGTTCTTC. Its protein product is CAISTARGSSYNEQFF.

CDR3 region: CASSPLQGLNTEAFF. The DNA for the CDR3 is TGTGCCAGCTCACCCTTACAGGGGTTGAACACTGAAGCTTTCTTT. This chain uses TRBV18 with TRBJ1-1; 7 bases agree with TRBD1. Unmatched junction bases numbered 4, after V lost 3 bases and J lost 0 bases. This CDR3 contains 15 residues. CDR1 is KGHSH and CDR2 is LQKENI in the germline V gene.

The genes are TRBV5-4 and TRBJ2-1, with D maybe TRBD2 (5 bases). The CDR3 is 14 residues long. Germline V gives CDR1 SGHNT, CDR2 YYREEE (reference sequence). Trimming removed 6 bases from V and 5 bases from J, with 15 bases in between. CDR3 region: CASTILGGHNEQFF. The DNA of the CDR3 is TGTGCCAGCACCATACTCGGCGGGCACAATGAGCAGTTCTTC.

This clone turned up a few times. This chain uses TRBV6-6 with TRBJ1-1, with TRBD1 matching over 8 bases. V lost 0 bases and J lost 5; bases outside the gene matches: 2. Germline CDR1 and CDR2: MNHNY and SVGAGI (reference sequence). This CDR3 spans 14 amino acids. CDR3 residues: CASSYSTGGTEAFF. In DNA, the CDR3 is TGTGCCAGCAGTTACTCTACAGGGGGGACTGAAGCTTTCTTT.

Here the CDR3 reads CASSQIPGQPQYF. DNA of the CDR3: TGTGCCAGTAGCCAAATACCGGGACAGCCCCAGTACTTC. The chain recombines TRBV19 with TRBJ2-5; TRBD1 matches 7 bases. This CDR3 has 13 amino acids. V gave up 6 bases and J gave up 9 bases; unmatched junction bases: 10. Germline V gene data show CDR1 as LNHDA and CDR2 as SQIVND (reference sequence). Using reference TRBV19 and TRBJ2-5 for the parts outside the CDR3, the full variable domain is DGGITQSPKYLFRKEGQNVTLSCEQNLNHDAMYWYRQDPGQGLRLIYYSQIVNDFQKGDIAEGYSVSREKKESFPLTVTSAQKNPTAFYLCASSQIPGQPQYFGPGTRLLVL.

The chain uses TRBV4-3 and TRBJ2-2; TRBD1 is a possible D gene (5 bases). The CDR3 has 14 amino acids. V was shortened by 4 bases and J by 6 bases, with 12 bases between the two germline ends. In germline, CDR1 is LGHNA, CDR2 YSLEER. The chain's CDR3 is CASSPLIQAGELFF. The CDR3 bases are TGCGCCAGCAGCCCCCTCATACAGGCCGGGGAGCTGTTTTTT.

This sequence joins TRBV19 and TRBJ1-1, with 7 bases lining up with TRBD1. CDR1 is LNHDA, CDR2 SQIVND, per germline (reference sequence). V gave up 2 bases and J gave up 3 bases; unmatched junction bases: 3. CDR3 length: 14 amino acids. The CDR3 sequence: CASSINRGYTEAFF. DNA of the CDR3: TGTGCCAGTAGTATAAACAGGGGCTACACTGAAGCTTTCTTT. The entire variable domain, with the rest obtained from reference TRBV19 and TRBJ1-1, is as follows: DGGITQSPKYLFRKEGQNVTLSCEQNLNHDAMYWYRQDPGQGLRLIYYSQIVNDFQKGDIAEGYSVSREKKESFPLTVTSAQKNPTAFYLCASSINRGYTEAFFGQGTRLTVV.

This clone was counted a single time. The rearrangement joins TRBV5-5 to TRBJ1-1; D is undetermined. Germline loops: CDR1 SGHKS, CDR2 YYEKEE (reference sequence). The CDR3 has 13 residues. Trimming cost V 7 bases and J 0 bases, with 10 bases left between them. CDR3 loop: CASYWAMNTEAFF. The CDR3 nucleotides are TGTGCCAGCTACTGGGCCATGAACACTGAAGCTTTCTTT. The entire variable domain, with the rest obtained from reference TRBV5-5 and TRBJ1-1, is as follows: DAGVTQSPTHLIKTRGQQVTLRCSPISGHKSVSWYQQVLGQGPQFIFQYYEKEERGRGNFPDRFSARQFPNYSSELNVNALLLGDSALYLCASYWAMNTEAFFGQGTRLTVV.

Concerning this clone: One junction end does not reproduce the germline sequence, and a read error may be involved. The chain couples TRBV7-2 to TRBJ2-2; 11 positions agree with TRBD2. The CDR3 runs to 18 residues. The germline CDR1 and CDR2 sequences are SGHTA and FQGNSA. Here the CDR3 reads CASSLVAASGGNPGELFF. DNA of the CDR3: TGTGCCAGCAGCTTAGTGGCGGCTAGCGGGGGGAACCCCGGGGAGCTGTTTTTT.

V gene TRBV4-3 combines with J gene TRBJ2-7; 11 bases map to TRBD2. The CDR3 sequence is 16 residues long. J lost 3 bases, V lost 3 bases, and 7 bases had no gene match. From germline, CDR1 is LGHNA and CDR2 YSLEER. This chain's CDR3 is CASSHLAGGRFYEQYF. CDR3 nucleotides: TGCGCCAGCAGCCACTTAGCGGGAGGGCGTTTCTACGAGCAGTACTTC.

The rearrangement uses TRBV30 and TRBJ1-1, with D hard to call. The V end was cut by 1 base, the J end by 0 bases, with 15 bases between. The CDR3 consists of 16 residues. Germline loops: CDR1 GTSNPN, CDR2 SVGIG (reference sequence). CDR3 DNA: TGTGCCTGGAGTGAAATAAGACAAATCTTGAACACTGAAGCTTTCTTT. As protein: CAWSEIRQILNTEAFF.

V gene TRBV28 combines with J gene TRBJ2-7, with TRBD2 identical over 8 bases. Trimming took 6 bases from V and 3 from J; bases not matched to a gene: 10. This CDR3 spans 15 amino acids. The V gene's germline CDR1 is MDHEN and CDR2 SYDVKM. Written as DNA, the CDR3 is TGTGCCAGCAGCCCCGGGGGGAGCGGGAGCTACGAGCAGTACTTC. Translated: CASSPGGSGSYEQYF.

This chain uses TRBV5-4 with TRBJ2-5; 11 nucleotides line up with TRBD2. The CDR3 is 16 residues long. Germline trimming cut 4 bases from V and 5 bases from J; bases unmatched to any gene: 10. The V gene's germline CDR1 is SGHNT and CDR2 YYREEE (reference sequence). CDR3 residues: CASSVGLAVGRETQYF. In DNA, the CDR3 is TGTGCCAGCAGCGTGGGACTAGCGGTGGGTAGGGAGACCCAGTACTTC.

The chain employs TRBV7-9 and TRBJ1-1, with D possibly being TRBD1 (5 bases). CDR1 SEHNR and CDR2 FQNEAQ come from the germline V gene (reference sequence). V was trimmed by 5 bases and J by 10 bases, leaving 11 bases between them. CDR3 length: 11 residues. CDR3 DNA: TGTGCCAGCAGCATTGGGGGGGTAGCTTTCTTT. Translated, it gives CASSIGGVAFF.

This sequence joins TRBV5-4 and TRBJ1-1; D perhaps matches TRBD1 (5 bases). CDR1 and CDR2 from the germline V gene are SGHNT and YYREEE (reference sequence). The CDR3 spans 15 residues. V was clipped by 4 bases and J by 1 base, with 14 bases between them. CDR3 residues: CASSQKQVRNTEAFF. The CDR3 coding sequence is TGTGCCAGCAGCCAAAAACAGGTGAGGAACACTGAAGCTTTCTTT. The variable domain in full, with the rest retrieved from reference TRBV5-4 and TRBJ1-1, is ETGVTQSPTHLIKTRGQQVTLRCSSQSGHNTVSWYQQALGQGPQFIFQYYREEENGRGNFPPRFSGLQFPNYSSELNVNALELDDSALYLCASSQKQVRNTEAFFGQGTRLTVV.

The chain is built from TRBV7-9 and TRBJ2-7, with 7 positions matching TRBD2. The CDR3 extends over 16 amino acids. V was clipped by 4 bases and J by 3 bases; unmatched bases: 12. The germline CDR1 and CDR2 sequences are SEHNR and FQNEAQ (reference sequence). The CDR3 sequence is CASSWGEGKQNYEQYF. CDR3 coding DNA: TGTGCCAGCAGCTGGGGGGAGGGAAAGCAGAACTACGAGCAGTACTTC. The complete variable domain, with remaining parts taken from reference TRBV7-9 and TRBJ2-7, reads DTGVSQNPRHKITKRGQNVTFRCDPISEHNRLYWYRQTLGQGPEFLTYFQNEAQLEKSRLLSDRFSAERPKGSFSTLEIQRTEQGDSAMYLCASSWGEGKQNYEQYFGPGTRLTVT.

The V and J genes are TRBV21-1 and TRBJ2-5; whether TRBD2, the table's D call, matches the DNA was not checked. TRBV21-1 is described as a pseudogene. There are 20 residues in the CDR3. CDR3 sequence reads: CASSKLAGNLAGGHQETQYF. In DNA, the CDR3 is TGTGCCAGCAGCAAACTTGCGGGTAATCTAGCGGGAGGCCACCAAGAGACCCAGTACTTC.

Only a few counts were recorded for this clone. CDR3 sequence: CTSSPQRSAHEQYF. The CDR3 nucleotides read TGCACCAGCAGCCCCCAGCGATCAGCGCACGAGCAGTACTTC. The rearrangement uses TRBV1 and TRBJ2-7; TRBD2, the table's D call, lacks a check against the DNA. TRBV1 is assigned pseudogene status. The CDR3 is 14 amino acids.

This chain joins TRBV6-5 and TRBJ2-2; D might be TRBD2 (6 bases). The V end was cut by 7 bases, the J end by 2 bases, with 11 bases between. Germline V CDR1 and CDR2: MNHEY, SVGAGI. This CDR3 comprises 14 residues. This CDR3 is CASTPGLNTGELFF. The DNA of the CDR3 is TGTGCCAGCACGCCGGGACTCAACACCGGGGAGCTGTTTTTT.

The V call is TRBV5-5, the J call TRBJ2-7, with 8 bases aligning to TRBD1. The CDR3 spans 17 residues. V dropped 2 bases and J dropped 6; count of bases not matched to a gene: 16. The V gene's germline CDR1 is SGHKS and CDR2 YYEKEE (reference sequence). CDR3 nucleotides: TGTGCCAGCAGCTTCGCAGGGGGCGGCCTCAGGGCCAGCGAGCAGTACTTC. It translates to CASSFAGGGLRASEQYF.

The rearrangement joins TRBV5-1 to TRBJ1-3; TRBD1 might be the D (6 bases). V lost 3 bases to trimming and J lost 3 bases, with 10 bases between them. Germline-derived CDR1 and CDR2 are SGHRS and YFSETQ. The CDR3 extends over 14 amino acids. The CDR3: CASSSGVDGNTIYF. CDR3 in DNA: TGCGCCAGCAGCTCAGGGGTTGATGGAAACACCATATATTTT.